Reported below is one TCR beta chain. Germline CDR1 reads LGHNT; CDR2 reads FRNRAP. The CDR3 covers 12 residues. V lost 7 bases to trimming and J lost 13 bases, with 19 bases between them. Assay: immunoSEQ multiplex PCR; the TCRdb copy retains only in-frame clones and omits some. The sample shows some 300,000 clones, approximately 90% of them seen only once. This record belongs to a study of blood T cell repertoires in COVID-19. This TCR was sampled from a woman younger than 45 who had been exposed to COVID-19. The V call is TRBV12-5, the J call TRBJ1-2; TRBD1 is a possible D gene (5 bases). Material for sequencing was PBMCs or T cells enriched from blood (not recorded which). The CDR3 coding sequence is TGTGCTAGTGCCCCCCCAGGGCGCTGGGGCACCTTC. This sequence encodes CASAPPGRWGTF.